The TCR beta chain described here comes from a study of shared clonotypes between healthy human individuals (dated by TCRdb to about 2020). Regarding the study in general: Three men and two women, aged 18 to 49 years, made up the cohort. Leukapheresis yielded between about 0.9 and 9 billion PBMCs per donor. To estimate repertoire size and how much clonotype sharing occurs between individuals, the study deeply sequenced the blood TCR repertoires of five healthy adults. For each donor, three plates each were used for CD4 naive and CD4 memory, two plates were used for CD8 naive, and one plate was used for CD8 memory. To increase sequencing depth and limit assay-specific biases, TCR repertoire library preparation and sequencing were carried out by different laboratories using diverse techniques. Summary of the overall study and its limitations: Estimated clonotype richness was generally larger for naive than for memory subsets. Rarefaction of sorted-subset datasets indicated incomplete sequencing despite the large sequencing depth. Across four donors, around 5% of naive CD4, more than 3% of naive CD8, approximately 2.5% of memory CD4, and under 0.45% of memory CD8 clonotypes were shared. Only blood was sampled, and tissue TCR repertoires likely differ from those in blood. Compared with non-shared clonotypes, the clonotypes found in all four sorted-subset donors had higher generation probabilities. Because the study included only a small number of donors, the genetic and exposure-history diversity represented was limited. Pairwise subsampling led to the expectation that sequencing depth would affect the degree of clonotype sharing among donors.

A remark on this clone: The antigen it binds to is not known. Within one base of it there is no much larger clone, and no base qualities were kept.

The donors were healthy, HIV-negative adults who had no recently reported acute infections or vaccinations. Every donor was a Caucasian adult residing in Nashville, Tennessee, USA. Magnetic negative selection was used to enrich CD4+ T cells, after which naive cells were positively selected on CD45RA and the negative fraction became the memory subset. Blood was collected by leukapheresis, and PBMCs were isolated by Ficoll-Histopaque density gradient centrifugation and then cryopreserved in liquid nitrogen vapor phase. Analytical flow cytometry was used to check the purity and quantity of each magnetically sorted T cell population. From each sorted fraction, genomic DNA was isolated and quantified by UV absorbance on a Nanodrop 2000c. Using the deep immunoSEQ assay, TCR CDR3 regions were amplified from genomic DNA by multiplex PCR. Extracted genomic DNA from each cell subset was spread evenly across all wells of several immunoSEQ 96-well plates, with each plate serving as a replicate. For sorted subsets, approximately 200 ng of genomic DNA, equivalent to 25,000 to 30,000 T cell genomes, went into each replicate PCR. Purified libraries were quantified with a Qubit 3.0 fluorometer, sized on a Bioanalyzer 2100, and re-quantified with the KAPA Library Quantification kit. A separate single-read 150-cycle Illumina NextSeq 550 flow cell was used to sequence each immunoSEQ 96-well plate. The authors' pipeline ran thus. Because only junctional sequences without quality scores were contained in the immunoSEQ output, filtering matching that applied to full-length reads could not be performed. To assign V/J genes and CDR3, sequences were annotated using PyIR, a Python wrapper for IgBLAST v1.9, with IMGT germline references. Reads were removed for weak V/J assignments (E-value above 1e-6), missing CDR3, stop codons, out-of-frame junctions, or ambiguous translated residues. A V3J clonotype was defined by an identical inferred V gene, J gene, and CDR3 amino acid sequence. To compute the percentage overlap between repertoires, the number of shared unique clonotypes was divided by the size of the smaller repertoire. Richness of each repertoire was evaluated using RTK rarefaction, the Chao1 estimator, and Recon v2.1 estimates of unobserved clonotypes. Generation probabilities were computed with OLGA for all TCRbeta clonotypes obtained by the gDNA method from several donors. Here the immuneACCESS table is served through TCRdb, limited to in-frame sequences with V and J called. Missing clones are a known gap in these copies; in checked studies unresolved V genes cover under half, and the rest lacks a known reason. V, J and clone size reflect that table, while D and trimming were determined from the DNA. The sample profile shows 2 million to 2.5 million clones; roughly 93% of them were found once. About 0.39% of the sample is held by the ten biggest clonotypes.

Sequencing input: naive CD4+ T cells from PBMCs. In light of the paper, this sample's cell subset or site label describes: CD45RA+ positively selected. This receptor was obtained from a man aged 18 to 29 in good health. Some clones in this sample may be carry-over from other donors' samples.

The DNA sequence follows: TGCGCCAGCAGCGAGGGGGTCGGGGGTAACACTGAAGCTTTCTTT. This is translated as CASSEGVGGNTEAFF. The chain is encoded by TRBV5-1 joined to TRBJ1-1; the best D guess is TRBD1, with 6 bases matching. The CDR3 goes from the cysteine to the phenylalanine over 15 residues. The only DNA kept is the CDR3, 45 bases in frame from the first base. The junction carries 15 bases between V and J, which are trimmed by 4 bases and 2 bases respectively. Looking up the germline V gene yields CDR1 SGHRS and CDR2 YFSETQ.